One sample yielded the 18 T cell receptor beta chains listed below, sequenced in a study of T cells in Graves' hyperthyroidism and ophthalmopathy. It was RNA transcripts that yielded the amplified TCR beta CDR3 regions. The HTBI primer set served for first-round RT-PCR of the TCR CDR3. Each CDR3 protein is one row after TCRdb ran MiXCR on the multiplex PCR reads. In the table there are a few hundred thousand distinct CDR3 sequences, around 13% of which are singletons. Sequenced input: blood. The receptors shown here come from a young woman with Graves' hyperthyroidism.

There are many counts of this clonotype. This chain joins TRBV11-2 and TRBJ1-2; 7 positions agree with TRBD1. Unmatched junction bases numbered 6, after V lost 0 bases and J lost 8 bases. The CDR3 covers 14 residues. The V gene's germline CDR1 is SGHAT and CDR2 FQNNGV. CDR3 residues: CASSLDTGEEGYTF. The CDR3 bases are TGTGCCAGCAGCTTAGACACAGGGGAGGAAGGCTACACCTTC. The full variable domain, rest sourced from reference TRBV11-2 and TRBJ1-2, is EAGVAQSPRYKIIEKRQSVAFWCNPISGHATLYWYQQILGQGPKLLIQFQNNGVVDDSQLPKDRFSAERLKGVDSTLKIQPAKLEDSAVYLCASSLDTGEEGYTFGSGTRLTVV.

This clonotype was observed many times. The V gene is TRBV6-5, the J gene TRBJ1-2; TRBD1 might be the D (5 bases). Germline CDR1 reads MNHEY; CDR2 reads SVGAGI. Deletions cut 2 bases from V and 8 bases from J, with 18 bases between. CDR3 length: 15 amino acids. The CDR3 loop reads CASSYRSLTVGGYTF. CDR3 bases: TGTGCCAGCAGTTACCGCTCTCTGACAGTCGGCGGCTACACCTTC.

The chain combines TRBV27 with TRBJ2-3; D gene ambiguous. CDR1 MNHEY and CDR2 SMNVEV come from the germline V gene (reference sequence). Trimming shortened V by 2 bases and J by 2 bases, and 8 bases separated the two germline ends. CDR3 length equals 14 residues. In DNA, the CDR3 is TGTGCCAGCAGTTTAGGACCTAACACAGATACGCAGTATTTT. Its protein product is CASSLGPNTDTQYF.

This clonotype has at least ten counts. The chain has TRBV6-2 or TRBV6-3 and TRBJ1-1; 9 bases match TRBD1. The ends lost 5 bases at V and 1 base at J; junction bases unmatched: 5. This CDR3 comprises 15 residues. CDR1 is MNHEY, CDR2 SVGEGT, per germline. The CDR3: CASSPPDRGNTEAFF. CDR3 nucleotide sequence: TGTGCCAGCAGTCCACCGGACAGGGGGAACACTGAAGCTTTCTTT.

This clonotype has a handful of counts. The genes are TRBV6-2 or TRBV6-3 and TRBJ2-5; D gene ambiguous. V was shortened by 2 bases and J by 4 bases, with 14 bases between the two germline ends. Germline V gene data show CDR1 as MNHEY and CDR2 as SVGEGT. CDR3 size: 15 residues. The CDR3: CASSYQLQGGETQYF. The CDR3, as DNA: TGTGCCAGCAGTTACCAGTTGCAAGGCGGAGAGACCCAGTACTTC.

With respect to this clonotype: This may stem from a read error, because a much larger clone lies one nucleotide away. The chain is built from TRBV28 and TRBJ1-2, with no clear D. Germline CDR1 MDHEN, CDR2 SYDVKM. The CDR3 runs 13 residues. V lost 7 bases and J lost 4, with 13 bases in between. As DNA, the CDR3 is TGTGCCAGCACGTTCAAGGTCAGCTATGGCTACACCTTC. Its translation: CASTFKVSYGYTF.

The DNA for the CDR3 is TGCGCCAGCAGCCCTGGGGGGACAGGGGGTAATGAGCAGTTCTTC. As protein: CASSPGGTGGNEQFF. This chain connects TRBV5-1 to TRBJ2-1; 11 bases match TRBD1. In germline, CDR1 is SGHRS, CDR2 YFSETQ. V trimming: 4 bases; J trimming: 7 bases; junction bases outside the gene matches: 7. The length of the CDR3 is 15 residues.

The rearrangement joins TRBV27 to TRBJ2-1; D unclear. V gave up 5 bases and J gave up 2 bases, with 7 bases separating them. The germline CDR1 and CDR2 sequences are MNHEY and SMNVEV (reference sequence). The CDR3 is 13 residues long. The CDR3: CASSTQPYNEQFF. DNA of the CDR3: TGTGCCAGCAGTACGCAGCCCTACAATGAGCAGTTCTTC.

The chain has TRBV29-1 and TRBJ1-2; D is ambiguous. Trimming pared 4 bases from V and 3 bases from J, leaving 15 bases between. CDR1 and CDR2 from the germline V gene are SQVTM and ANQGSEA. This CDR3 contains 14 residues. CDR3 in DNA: TGCAGCGTTGGATCGGGCAGGAGGGACTATGGCTACACCTTC. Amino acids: CSVGSGRRDYGYTF.

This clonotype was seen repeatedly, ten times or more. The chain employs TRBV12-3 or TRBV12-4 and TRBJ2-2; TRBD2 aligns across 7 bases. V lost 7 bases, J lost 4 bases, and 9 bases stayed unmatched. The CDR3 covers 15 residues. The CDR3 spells CASTLMGRVTGELFF. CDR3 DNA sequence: TGTGCCAGCACCCTGATGGGGAGGGTCACCGGGGAGCTGTTTTTT.

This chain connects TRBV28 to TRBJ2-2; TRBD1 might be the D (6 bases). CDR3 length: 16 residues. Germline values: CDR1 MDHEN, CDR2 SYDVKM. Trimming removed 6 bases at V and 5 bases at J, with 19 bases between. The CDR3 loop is CASSYYLGAGTGELFF. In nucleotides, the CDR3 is TGTGCCAGCAGCTACTACCTGGGGGCAGGGACCGGGGAGCTGTTTTTT.

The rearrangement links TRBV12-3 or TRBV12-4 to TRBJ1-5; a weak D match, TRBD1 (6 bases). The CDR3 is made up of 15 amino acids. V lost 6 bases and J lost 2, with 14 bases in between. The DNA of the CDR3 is TGTGCCAGCAGGCCACAGGGTATGGGCAATCAGCCCCAGCATTTT. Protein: CASRPQGMGNQPQHF.

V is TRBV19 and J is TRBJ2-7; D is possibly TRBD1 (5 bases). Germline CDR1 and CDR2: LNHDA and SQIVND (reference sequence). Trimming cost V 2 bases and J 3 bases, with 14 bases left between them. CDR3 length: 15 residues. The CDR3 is CASSISQGTVYEQYF. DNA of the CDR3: TGTGCCAGTAGTATATCCCAGGGAACCGTCTACGAGCAGTACTTC.

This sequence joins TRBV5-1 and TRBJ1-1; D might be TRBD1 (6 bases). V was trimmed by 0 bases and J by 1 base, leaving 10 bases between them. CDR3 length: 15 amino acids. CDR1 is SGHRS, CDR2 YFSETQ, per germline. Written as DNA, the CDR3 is TGCGCCAGCAGCTTGGGACAGGTTGGGAACACTGAAGCTTTCTTT. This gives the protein CASSLGQVGNTEAFF.

The DNA for the CDR3 is TGTGCCAGCAGTGTTCCAACCCAAGGGGAGCTGTTTTTT. Its translation is CASSVPTQGELFF. The V gene is TRBV6-1, the J gene TRBJ2-2; unclear D gene. The CDR3 extends over 13 amino acids. Germline-derived CDR1 and CDR2 are MNHNS and SASEGT. V lost 4 bases and J lost 8, with 11 bases in between.

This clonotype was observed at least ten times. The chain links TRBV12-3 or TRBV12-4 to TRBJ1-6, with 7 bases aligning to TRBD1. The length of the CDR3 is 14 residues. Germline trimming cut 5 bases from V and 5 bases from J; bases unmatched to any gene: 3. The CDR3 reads CASSEQGNNSPLHF. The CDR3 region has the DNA TGTGCCAGCAGTGAACAGGGGAATAATTCACCCCTCCACTTT.

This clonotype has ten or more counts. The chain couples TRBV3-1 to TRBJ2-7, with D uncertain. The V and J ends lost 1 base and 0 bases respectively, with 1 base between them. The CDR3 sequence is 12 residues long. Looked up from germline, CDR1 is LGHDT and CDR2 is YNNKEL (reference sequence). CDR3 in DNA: TGTGCCAGCAGCCAAGGCTCCTACGAGCAGTACTTC. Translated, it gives CASSQGSYEQYF.

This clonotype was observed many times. CDR3 DNA: TGCAGTGCCCGCCTACGGGGAGCCTACGAGCAGTACTTC. Its translation is CSARLRGAYEQYF. The chain combines TRBV20-1 with TRBJ2-7; D is possibly TRBD2 (5 bases). Trimming removed 6 bases from V and 2 bases from J, with 14 bases in between. The CDR3 runs 13 residues. Germline CDR1 DFQATT, CDR2 SNEGSKA (reference sequence).